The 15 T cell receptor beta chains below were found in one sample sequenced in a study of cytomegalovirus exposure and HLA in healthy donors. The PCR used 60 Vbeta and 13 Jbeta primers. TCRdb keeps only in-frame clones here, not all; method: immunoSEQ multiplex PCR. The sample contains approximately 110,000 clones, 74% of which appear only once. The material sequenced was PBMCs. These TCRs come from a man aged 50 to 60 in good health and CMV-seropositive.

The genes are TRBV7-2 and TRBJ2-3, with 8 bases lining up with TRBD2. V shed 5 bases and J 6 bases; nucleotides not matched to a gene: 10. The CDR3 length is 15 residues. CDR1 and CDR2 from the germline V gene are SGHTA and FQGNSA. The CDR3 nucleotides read TGTGCCAGCAGCCTAGGGGTAGCGGGGTTGGATACGCAGTATTTT. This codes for CASSLGVAGLDTQYF.

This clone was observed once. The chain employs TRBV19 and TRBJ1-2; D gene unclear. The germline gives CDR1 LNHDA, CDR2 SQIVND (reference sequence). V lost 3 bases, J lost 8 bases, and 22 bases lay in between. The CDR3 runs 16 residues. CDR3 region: CASSMMGGGYPRGYTF. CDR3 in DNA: TGTGCCAGTAGTATGATGGGAGGCGGATACCCCCGGGGCTACACCTTC.

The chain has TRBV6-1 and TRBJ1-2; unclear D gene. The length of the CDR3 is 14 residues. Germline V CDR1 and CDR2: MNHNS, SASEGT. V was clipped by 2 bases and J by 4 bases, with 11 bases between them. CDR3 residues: CASSEQRSFYGYTF. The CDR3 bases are TGTGCCAGCAGTGAACAAAGAAGCTTCTATGGCTACACCTTC.

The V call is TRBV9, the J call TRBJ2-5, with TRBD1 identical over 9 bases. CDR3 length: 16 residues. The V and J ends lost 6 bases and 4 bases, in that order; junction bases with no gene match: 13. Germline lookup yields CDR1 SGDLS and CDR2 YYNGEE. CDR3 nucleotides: TGTGCCAGCACCCCGGGCCACAGGGGGCGTGGAGAGACCCAGTACTTC. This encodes CASTPGHRGRGETQYF.

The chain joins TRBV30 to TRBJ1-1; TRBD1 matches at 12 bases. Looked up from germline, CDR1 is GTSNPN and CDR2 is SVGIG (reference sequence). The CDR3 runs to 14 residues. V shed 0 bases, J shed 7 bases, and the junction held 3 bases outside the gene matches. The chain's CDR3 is CAWSVGTGGYEAFF. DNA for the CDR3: TGTGCCTGGAGTGTAGGGACAGGGGGCTATGAAGCTTTCTTT.

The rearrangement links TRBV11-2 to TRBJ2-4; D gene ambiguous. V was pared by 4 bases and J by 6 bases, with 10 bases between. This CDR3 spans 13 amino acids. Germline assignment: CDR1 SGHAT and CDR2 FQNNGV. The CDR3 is CASSSERPNIQYF. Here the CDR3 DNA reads TGTGCCAGCAGCTCGGAGAGGCCAAACATTCAGTACTTC.

The CDR3: CASSEYRGNEQFF. Written as DNA, the CDR3 is TGTGCCAGTAGTGAATACAGGGGCAATGAGCAGTTCTTC. V is TRBV19 and J is TRBJ2-1; the match to TRBD1 covers 7 bases. Germline V gives CDR1 LNHDA, CDR2 SQIVND (reference sequence). The CDR3 totals 13 residues. With 5 bases clipped from V and 6 bases from J, the junction kept 4 bases outside the gene matches.

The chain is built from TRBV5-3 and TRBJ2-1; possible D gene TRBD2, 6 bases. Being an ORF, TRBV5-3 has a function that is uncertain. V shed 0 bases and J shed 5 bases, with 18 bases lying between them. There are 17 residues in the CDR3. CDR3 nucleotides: TGTGCCAGAAGCTTGGGATTTCTTGGGCTAGCGCACAATGAGCAGTTCTTC. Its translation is CARSLGFLGLAHNEQFF.

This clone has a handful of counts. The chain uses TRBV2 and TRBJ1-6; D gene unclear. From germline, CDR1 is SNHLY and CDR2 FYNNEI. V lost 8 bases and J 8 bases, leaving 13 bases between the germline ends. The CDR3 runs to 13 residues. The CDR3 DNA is TGTGCCAGCGACGACTCGCGGGATTCACCCCTCCACTTT. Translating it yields CASDDSRDSPLHF.

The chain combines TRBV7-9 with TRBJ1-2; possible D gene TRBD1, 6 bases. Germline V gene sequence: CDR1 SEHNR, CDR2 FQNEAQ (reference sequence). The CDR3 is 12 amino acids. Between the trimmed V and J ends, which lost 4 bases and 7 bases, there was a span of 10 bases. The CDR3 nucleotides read TGTGCCAGCAGCTCCACCAGGGGTGGCTACACCTTC. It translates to CASSSTRGGYTF.

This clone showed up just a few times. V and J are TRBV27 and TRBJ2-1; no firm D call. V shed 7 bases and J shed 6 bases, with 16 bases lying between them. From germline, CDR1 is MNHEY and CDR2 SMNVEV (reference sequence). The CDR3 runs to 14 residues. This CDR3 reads CASTQNRGRNEQFF. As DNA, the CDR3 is TGTGCCAGCACCCAAAACCGAGGTCGCAATGAGCAGTTCTTC.

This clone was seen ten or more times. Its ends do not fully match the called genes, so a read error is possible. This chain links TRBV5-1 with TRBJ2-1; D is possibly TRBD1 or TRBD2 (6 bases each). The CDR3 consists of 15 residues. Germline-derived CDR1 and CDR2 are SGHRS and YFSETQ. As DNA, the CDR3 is TGCGCCAGCAGATTGGGAGGACAGCCTTACAATGAGCAGTTCTTC. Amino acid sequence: CASRLGGQPYNEQFF.

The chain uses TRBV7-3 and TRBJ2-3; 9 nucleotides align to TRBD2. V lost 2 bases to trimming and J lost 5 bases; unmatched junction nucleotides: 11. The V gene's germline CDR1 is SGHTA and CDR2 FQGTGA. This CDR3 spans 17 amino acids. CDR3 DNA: TGTGCCAGCAGCTTAGGGGTGGCGGGGGGGCAGGGAGATACGCAGTATTTT. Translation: CASSLGVAGGQGDTQYF. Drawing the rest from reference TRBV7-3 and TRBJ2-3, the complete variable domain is GAGVSQTPSNKVTEKGKYVELRCDPISGHTALYWYRQSLGQGPEFLIYFQGTGAADDSGLPNDRFFAVRPEGSVSTLKIQRTERGDSAVYLCASSLGVAGGQGDTQYFGPGTRLTVL.

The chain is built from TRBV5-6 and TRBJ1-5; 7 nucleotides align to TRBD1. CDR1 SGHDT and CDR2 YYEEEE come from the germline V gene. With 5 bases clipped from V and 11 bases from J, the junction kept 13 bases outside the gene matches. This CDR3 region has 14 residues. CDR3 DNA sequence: TGTGCCAGCAGTTTCGCCAGGGGGAGTGGCACCCAGCATTTT. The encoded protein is CASSFARGSGTQHF.

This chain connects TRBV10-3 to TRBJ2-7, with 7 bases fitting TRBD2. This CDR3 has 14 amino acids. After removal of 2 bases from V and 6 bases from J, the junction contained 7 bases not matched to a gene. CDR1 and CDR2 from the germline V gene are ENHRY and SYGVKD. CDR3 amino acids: CAISEREAVGEQYF. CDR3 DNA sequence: TGTGCCATCAGTGAGCGGGAGGCTGTGGGCGAGCAGTACTTC.